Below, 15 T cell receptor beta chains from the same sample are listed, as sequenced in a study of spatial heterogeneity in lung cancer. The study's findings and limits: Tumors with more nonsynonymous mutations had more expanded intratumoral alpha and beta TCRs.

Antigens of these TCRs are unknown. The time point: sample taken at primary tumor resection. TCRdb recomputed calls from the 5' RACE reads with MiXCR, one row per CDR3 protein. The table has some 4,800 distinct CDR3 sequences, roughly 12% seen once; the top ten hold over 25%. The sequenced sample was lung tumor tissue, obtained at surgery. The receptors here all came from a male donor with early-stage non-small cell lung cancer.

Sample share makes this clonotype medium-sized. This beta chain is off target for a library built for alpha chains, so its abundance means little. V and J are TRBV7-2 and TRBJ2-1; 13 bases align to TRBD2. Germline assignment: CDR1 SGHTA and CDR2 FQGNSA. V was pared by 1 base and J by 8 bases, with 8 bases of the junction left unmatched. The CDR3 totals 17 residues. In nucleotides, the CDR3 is TGTGCCAGCAGCTTAGAAACGGGACTAGCGGGAAGGGATGAGCAGTTCTTC. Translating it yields CASSLETGLAGRDEQFF.

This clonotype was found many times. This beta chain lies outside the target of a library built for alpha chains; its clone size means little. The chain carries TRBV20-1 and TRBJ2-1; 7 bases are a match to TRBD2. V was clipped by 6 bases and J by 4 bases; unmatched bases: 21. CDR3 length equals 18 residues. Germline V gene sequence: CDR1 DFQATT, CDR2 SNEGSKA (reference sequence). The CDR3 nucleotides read TGCAGTGCCTCGTCGATTCCTGGGGGGGACTGGGGATACAATGAGCAGTTCTTC. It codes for CSASSIPGGDWGYNEQFF.

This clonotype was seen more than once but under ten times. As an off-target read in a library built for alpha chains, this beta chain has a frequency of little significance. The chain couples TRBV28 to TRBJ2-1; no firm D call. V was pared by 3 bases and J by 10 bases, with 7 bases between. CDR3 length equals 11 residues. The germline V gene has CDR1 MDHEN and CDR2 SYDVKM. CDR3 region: CASSFPTEQFF. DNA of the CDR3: TGTGCCAGCAGTTTTCCGACAGAGCAGTTCTTC.

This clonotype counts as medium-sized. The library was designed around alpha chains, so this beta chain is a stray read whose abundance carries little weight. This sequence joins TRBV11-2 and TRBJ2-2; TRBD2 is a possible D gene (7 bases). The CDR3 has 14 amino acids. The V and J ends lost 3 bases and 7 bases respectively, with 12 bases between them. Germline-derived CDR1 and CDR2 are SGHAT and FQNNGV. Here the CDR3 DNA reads TGTGCCAGCAGCTTTTGGGGGGGCGGCGGGGAGCTGTTTTTT. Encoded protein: CASSFWGGGGELFF.

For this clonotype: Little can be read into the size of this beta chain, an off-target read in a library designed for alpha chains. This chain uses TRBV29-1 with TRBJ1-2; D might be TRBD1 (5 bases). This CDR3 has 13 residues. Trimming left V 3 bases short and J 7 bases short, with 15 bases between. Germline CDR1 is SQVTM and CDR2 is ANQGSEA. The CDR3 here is CSVEGTSGSGYTF. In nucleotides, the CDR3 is TGCAGCGTTGAGGGGACCAGCGGGTCTGGCTACACCTTC.

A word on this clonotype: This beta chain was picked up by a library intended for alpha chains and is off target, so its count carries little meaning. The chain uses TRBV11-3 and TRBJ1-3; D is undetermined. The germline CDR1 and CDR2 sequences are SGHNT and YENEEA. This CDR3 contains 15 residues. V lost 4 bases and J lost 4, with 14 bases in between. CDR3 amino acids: CASSYPQPLGNTIYF. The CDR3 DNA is TGTGCCAGCAGCTATCCGCAGCCCCTGGGAAACACCATATATTTT.

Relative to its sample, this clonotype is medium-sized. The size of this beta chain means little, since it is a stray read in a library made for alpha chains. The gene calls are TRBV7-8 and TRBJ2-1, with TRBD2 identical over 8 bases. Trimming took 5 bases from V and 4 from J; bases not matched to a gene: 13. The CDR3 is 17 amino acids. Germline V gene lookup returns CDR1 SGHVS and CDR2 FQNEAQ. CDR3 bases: TGTGCCAGCAGCCGTACGGCCGCGGGGGGCCGATACAATGAGCAGTTCTTC. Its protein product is CASSRTAAGGRYNEQFF.

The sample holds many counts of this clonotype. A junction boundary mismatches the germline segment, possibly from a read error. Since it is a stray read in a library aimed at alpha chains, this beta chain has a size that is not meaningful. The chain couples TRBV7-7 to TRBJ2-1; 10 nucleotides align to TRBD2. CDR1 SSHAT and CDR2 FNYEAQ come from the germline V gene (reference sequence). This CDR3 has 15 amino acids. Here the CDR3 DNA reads TGTGCTAGCAGCTTAGATAGCGGGGGGCACAATGAGCAGTTCTTC. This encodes CASSLDSGGHNEQFF. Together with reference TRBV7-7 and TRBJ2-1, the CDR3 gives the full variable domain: GAGVSQSPRYKVTKRGQDVTLRCDPISSHATLYWYQQALGQGPEFLTYFNYEAQPDKSGLPSDRFSAERPEGSISTLTIQRTEQRDSAMYRCASSLDSGGHNEQFFGPGTRLTVL.

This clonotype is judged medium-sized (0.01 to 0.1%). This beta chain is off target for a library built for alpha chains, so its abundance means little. CDR3 DNA: TGTGCCAGCAGTCAGGGGGCGTATGAAGAGACCCAGTACTTC. It specifies CASSQGAYEETQYF. The J gene is TRBJ2-5, the V gene TRBV2; the match to TRBD1 covers 8 bases. This CDR3 region has 14 residues. CDR1 is SNHLY and CDR2 is FYNNEI in the germline V gene. V lost 5 bases and J lost 3; bases outside the gene matches: 5. Together with reference TRBV2 and TRBJ2-5, the CDR3 gives the full variable domain: EPEVTQTPSHQVTQMGQEVILRCVPISNHLYFYWYRQILGQKVEFLVSFYNNEISEKSEIFDDQFSVERPDGSNFTLKIRSTKLEDSAMYFCASSQGAYEETQYFGPGTRLLVL.

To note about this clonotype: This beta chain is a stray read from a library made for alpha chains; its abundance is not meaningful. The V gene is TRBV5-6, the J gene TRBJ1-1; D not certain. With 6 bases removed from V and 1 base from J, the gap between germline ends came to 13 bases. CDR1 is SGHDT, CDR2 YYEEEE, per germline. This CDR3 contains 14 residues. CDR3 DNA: TGTGCCAGCAATCCGGACTGGAGGAACACTGAAGCTTTCTTT. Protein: CASNPDWRNTEAFF.

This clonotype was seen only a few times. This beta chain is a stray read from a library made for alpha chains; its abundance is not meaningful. Here the CDR3 reads CASSLDLAKSEQYF. The CDR3 DNA reads as TGTGCCAGCAGCTTAGATCTTGCGAAGTCCGAGCAGTACTTC. The chain couples TRBV11-3 to TRBJ2-7; D remains unclear. The germline CDR1 and CDR2 sequences are SGHNT and YENEEA. The CDR3 loop spans 14 amino acids. The V end was cut by 0 bases, the J end by 6 bases, with 12 bases between.

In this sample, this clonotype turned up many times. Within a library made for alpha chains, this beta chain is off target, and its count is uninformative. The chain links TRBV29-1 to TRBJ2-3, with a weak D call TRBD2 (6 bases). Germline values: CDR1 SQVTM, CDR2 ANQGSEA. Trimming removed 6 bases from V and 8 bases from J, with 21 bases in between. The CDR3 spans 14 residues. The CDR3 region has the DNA TGCAGCGTGGACCGACTTGCCCCCGGGGGTACGCAGTATTTT. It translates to CSVDRLAPGGTQYF.

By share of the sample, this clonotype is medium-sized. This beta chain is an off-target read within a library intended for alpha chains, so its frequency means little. The CDR3 DNA reads as TGCGCCAGCAGCTTTAAGGCTCCAGTCCAAGAGACCCAGTACTTC. Its protein product is CASSFKAPVQETQYF. The chain couples TRBV5-1 to TRBJ2-5; D is undetermined. The germline gives CDR1 SGHRS, CDR2 YFSETQ. CDR3 length: 15 residues. Trimming took off 2 bases at V and 1 base at J, with 12 bases between the two ends.

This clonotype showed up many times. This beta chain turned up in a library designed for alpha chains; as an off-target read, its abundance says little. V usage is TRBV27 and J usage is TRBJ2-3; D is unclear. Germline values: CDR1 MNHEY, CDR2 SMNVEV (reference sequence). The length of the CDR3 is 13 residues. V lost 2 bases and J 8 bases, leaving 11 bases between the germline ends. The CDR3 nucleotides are TGTGCCAGCAGTTTAACTATAAGTGGTACGCAGTATTTT. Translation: CASSLTISGTQYF.

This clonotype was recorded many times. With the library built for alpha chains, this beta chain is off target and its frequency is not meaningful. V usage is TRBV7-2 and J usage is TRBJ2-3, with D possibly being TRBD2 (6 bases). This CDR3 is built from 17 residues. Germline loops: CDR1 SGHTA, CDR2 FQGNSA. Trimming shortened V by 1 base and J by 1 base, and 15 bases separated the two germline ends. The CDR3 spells CASSLGGDALGTDTQYF. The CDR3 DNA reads TGTGCCAGCAGCTTAGGCGGGGATGCTCTCGGCACAGATACGCAGTATTTT.